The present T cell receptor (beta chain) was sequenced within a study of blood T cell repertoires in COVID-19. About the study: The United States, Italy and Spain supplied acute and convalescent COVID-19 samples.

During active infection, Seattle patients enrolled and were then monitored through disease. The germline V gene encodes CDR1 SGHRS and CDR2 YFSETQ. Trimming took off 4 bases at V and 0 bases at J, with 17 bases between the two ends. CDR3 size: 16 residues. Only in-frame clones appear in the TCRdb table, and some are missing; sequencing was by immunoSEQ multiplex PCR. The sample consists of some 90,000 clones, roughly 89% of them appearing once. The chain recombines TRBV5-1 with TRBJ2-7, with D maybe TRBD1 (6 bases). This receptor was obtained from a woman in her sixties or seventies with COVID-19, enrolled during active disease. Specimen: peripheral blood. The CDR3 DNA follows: TGCGCCAGCAGCCGGACCTTCGACAGGCGCTCCTACGAGCAGTACTTC. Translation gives CASSRTFDRRSYEQYF.